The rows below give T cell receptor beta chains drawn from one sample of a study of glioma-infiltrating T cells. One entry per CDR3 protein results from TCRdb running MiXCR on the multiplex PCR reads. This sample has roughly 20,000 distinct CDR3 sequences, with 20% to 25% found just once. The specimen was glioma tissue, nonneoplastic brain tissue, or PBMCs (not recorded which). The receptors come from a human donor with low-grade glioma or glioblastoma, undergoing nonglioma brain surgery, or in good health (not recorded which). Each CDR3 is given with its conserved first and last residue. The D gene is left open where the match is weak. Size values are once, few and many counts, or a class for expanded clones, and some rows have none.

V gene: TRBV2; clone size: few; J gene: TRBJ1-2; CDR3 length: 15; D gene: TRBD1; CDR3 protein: CASRSLRDSAYGYTF; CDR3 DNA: TGTGCCAGCAGAAGTTTACGGGACAGTGCTTATGGCTACACCTTC
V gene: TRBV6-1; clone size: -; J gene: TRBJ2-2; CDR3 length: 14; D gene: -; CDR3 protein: CASFFRPDTGELFF; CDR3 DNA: TGTGCCAGCTTTTTTCGGCCGGACACCGGGGAGCTGTTTTTT
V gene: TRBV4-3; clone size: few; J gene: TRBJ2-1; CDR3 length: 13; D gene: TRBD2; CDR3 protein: CASSQDDLAEQFF; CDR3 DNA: TGCGCCAGCAGCCAAGACGACCTAGCGGAACAATTCTTC
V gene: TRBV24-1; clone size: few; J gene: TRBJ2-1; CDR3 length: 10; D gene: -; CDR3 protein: CATDLPEQFF; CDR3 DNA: TGTGCCACCGACCTGCCTGAGCAGTTCTTC
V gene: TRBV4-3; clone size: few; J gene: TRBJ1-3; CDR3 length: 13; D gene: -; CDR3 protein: CASSPEIRNTIYF; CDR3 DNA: TGCGCCAGCAGCCCGGAGATTCGAAACACCATATATTTT
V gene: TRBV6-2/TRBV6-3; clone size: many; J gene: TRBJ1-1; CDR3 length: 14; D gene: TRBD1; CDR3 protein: CASRQGGGNTEAFF; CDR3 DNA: TGTGCCAGCAGACAAGGGGGCGGAAACACTGAAGCTTTCTTT
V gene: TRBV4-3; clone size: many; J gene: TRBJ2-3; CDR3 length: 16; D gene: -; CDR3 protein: CASSQDPNGRTDTQYF; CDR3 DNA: TGCGCCAGCAGCCAAGATCCCAACGGTAGGACAGATACGCAGTATTTT
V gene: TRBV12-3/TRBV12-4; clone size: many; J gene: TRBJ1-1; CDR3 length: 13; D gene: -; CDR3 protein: CASTANPDPEAFF; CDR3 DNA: TGTGCCAGCACTGCTAACCCGGACCCTGAAGCTTTCTTT
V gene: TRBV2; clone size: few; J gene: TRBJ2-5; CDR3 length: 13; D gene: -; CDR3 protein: CASRSLYQETQYF; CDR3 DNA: TGTGCCAGCAGGAGTCTGTACCAAGAGACCCAGTACTTC
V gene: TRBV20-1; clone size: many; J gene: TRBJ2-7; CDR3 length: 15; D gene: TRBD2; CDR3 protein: CSALGLAGAYYEQYF; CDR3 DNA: TGCAGTGCTTTAGGACTAGCGGGGGCCTACTACGAGCAGTACTTC
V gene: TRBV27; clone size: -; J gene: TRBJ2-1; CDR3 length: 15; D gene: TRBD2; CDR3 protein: CASSFSGGDYNEQFF; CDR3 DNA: TGCGCCAGCAGTTTTAGCGGGGGGGACTACAATGAGCAGTTCTTC
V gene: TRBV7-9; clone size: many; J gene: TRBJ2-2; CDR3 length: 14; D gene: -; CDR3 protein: CASSHSGYTGELFF; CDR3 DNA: TGTGCCAGCAGCCATTCAGGGTACACCGGGGAGCTGTTTTTT
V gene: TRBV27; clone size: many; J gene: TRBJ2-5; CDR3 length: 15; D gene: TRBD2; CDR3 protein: CASSPWTRTRETQYF; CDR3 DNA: TGTGCCAGCAGTCCCTGGACTAGAACGAGAGAGACCCAGTACTTC
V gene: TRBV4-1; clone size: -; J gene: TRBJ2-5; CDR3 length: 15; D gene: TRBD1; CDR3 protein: CASSPLTGVQETQYF; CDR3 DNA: TGCGCCAGCAGCCCTCTCACAGGGGTCCAAGAGACCCAGTACTTC
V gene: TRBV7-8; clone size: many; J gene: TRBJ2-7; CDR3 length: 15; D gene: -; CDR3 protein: CASSSLAGQSYEQYF; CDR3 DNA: TGTGCCAGCAGCTCACTTGCGGGACAGTCCTACGAGCAGTACTTC
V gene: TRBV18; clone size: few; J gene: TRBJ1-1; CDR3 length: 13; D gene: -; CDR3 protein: CASSPGGNTEAFF; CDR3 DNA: TGTGCCAGCTCACCAGGCGGGAACACTGAAGCTTTCTTT
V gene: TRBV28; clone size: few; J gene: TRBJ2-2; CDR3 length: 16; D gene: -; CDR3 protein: CASSRGGTAVAGELFF; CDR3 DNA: TGTGCCAGCAGTCGAGGGGGGACCGCGGTCGCCGGGGAGCTGTTTTTT
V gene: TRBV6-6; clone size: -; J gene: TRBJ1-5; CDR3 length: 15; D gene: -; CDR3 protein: CASRDPRSSNQPQHF; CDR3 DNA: TGTGCCAGCAGAGATCCCAGGAGTAGCAATCAGCCCCAGCATTTT
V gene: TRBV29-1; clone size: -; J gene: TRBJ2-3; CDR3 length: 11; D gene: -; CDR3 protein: CGEQTTDTQYF; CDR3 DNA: TGCGGGGAACAGACCACAGATACGCAGTATTTT
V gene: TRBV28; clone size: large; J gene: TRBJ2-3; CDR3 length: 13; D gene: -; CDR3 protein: CASSTTGIDTQYF; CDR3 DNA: TGTGCCAGCAGTACCACAGGGATAGATACGCAGTATTTT
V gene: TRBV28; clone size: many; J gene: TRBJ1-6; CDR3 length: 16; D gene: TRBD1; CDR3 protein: CASSNPRTGLVSPLHF; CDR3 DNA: TGTGCCAGCAGCAACCCCCGGACAGGTTTAGTCTCACCCCTCCACTTT
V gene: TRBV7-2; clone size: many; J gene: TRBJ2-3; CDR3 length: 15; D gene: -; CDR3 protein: CASRRKSGGDGTQYF; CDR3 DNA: TGTGCCAGCAGACGAAAGTCGGGGGGCGACGGGACGCAGTATTTT
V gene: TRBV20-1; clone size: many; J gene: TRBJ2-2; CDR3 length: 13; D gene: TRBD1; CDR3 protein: CSAVQTGNGELFF; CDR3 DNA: TGCAGTGCTGTCCAGACAGGGAACGGGGAGCTGTTTTTT
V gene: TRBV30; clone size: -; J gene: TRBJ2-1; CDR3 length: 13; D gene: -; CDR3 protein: CAWEGRMYNEQFF; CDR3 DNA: TGTGCCTGGGAGGGACGGATGTACAATGAGCAGTTCTTC
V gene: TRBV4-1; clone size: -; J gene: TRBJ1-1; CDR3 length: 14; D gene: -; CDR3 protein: CASSHEQGHTEAFF; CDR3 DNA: TGCGCCAGCAGCCACGAGCAGGGCCACACTGAAGCTTTCTTT
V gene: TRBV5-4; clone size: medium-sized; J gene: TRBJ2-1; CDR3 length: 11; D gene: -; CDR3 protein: CASSWLGEQFF; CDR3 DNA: TGTGCCAGCAGCTGGCTAGGTGAGCAGTTCTTC
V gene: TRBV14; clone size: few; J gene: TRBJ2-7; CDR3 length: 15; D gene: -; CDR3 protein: CASSRRRDSLYEQYF; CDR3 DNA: TGTGCCAGCAGCCGTCGCCGGGATTCCCTCTACGAGCAGTACTTC
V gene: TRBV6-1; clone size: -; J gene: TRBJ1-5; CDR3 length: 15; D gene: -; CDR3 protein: CAISPGGEGNQPKHF; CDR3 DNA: TGTGCCATCAGTCCCGGAGGGGAGGGCAATCAGCCCAAGCATTTT
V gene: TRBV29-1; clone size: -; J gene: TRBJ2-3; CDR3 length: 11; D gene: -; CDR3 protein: CSVEDTDTQYF; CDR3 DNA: TGCAGCGTTGAAGATACAGATACGCAGTATTTT
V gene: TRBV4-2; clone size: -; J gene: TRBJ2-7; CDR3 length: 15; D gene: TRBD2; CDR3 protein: CASSQHLRLAGEQYF; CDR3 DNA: TGTGCCAGCAGCCAACACCTAAGACTAGCGGGGGAGCAGTACTTC
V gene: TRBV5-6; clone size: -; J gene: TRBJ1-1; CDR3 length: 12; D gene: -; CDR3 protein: CASSPGRTEAFF; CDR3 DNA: TGTGCCAGCAGCCCCGGGAGAACTGAAGCTTTCTTT